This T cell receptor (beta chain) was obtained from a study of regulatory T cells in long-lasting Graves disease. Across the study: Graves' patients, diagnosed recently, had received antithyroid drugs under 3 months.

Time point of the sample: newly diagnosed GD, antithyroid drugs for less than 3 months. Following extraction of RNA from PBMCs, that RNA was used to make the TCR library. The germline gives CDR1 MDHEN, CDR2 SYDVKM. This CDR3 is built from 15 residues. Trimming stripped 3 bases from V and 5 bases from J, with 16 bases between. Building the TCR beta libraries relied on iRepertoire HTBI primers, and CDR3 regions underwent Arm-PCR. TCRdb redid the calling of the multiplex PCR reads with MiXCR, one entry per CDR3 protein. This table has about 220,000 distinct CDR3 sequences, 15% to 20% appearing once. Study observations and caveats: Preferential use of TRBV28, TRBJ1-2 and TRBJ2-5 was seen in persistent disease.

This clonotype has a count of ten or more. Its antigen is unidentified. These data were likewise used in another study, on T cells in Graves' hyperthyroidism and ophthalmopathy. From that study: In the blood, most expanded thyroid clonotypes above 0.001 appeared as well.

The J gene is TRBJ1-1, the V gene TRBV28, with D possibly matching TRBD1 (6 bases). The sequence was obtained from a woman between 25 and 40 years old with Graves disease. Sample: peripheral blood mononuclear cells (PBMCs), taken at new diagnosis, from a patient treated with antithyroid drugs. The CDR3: CASSLRSGAGTEAFF. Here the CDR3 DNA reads TGTGCCAGCAGTTTGCGATCGGGGGCTGGAACTGAAGCTTTCTTT.